These 12 T cell receptor beta chains were sequenced from one sample in a study of neurological immune-mediated disorders. Described time point: longitudinal time-point 2. TCRdb re-analysed the 5' RACE reads in MiXCR, keeping a single row per CDR3 protein. Here the sample spans approximately 85,000 distinct CDR3 sequences, approximately 13% being singletons. The sample was PBMCs. All receptors derive from a female donor with HTLV-1-associated myelopathy (HAM/TSP).

At least ten counts were recorded for this clonotype. The chain is built from TRBV12-3 or TRBV12-4 and TRBJ2-6; D ambiguous. Trimming cost V 6 bases and J 2 bases, with 5 bases left between them. The CDR3 has 13 residues. The CDR3 bases are TGTGCCAGCAGATTTACTGGGGCCAACGTCCTGACTTTC. Its protein product is CASRFTGANVLTF.

This clonotype has a count of ten or more. The chain employs TRBV7-8 and TRBJ1-1, with unresolved D. The CDR3 consists of 13 residues. Germline assignment: CDR1 SGHVS and CDR2 FQNEAQ. Between the trimmed V and J ends, which lost 5 bases and 9 bases, there was a span of 16 bases. The CDR3 DNA reads TGTGCCAGCAGCCCGACTAGAGATGGCCAAGCTTTCTTT. The encoded protein is CASSPTRDGQAFF.

This clonotype was detected a few times. The chain is built from TRBV5-1 and TRBJ2-3; 9 positions agree with TRBD1. Germline V gene lookup returns CDR1 SGHRS and CDR2 YFSETQ. CDR3 size: 15 residues. V was clipped by 3 bases and J by 4 bases; unmatched bases: 6. The CDR3: CASSSGDRAPDTQYF. In DNA form, the CDR3 reads TGCGCCAGCAGCTCGGGGGACAGGGCCCCAGATACGCAGTATTTT.

This clonotype was counted many times. This rearrangement joins TRBV28 to TRBJ1-2; D remains ambiguous. The germline V gene has CDR1 MDHEN and CDR2 SYDVKM. Trimming removed 3 bases from V and 5 bases from J, with 10 bases in between. This CDR3 is 13 amino acids long. CDR3 region: CASSLSGLYGYTF. The CDR3 DNA reads TGTGCCAGCAGTTTGTCCGGACTATATGGCTACACCTTC.

This clonotype has at least ten counts. V usage is TRBV4-1 and J usage is TRBJ2-7; D is unclear. The CDR3 consists of 12 residues. Germline V lookup: CDR1 MGHRA, CDR2 YSYEKL. Trimming removed 4 bases at V and 5 bases at J, with 9 bases between. CDR3 bases: TGCGCCAGCAGCCTTGAGGCCCACGAGCAGTACTTC. Protein: CASSLEAHEQYF.

By share of the sample, this clonotype is medium-sized. V and J are TRBV7-2 and TRBJ2-5, with D tentatively TRBD2 (6 bases). V was pared by 5 bases and J by 1 base, with 14 bases between. CDR1 and CDR2 (germline): SGHTA, FQGNSA. This CDR3 contains 15 residues. CDR3 sequence: CASSGGGGTQETQYF. For the CDR3, the DNA is TGTGCCAGCAGCGGGGGAGGCGGAACCCAAGAGACCCAGTACTTC.

This clonotype was seen many times. The rearrangement uses TRBV3-1 and TRBJ1-2; D call uncertain. CDR1 is LGHDT and CDR2 is YNNKEL in the germline V gene (reference sequence). V dropped 0 bases and J dropped 4 bases, with 15 bases sitting between them. The length of the CDR3 is 16 residues. The CDR3 reads CASSQDLGSKSYGYTF. CDR3 DNA sequence: TGTGCCAGCAGCCAAGATTTGGGCAGCAAATCCTATGGCTACACCTTC.

This clonotype was counted ten times or more. The CDR3 DNA is TGTGCCAGCAGTGAAAGGTCGGGACAAGAAAAACTGTTTTTT. Its translation is CASSERSGQEKLFF. The V call is TRBV2, the J call TRBJ1-4, with D maybe TRBD1 (6 bases). The CDR3 length is 14 residues. CDR1 is SNHLY and CDR2 is FYNNEI in the germline V gene. V was shortened by 2 bases and J by 8 bases, with 12 bases between the two germline ends.

This clonotype occurred a few times. V and J are TRBV18 and TRBJ2-3; 8 positions match TRBD2. Germline lookup yields CDR1 KGHSH and CDR2 LQKENI. CDR3 length equals 16 residues. V was clipped by 2 bases and J by 0 bases; unmatched bases: 4. The CDR3 DNA reads TGTGCCAGCTCACCATTAGCGGGGACCAGCACAGATACGCAGTATTTT. Translating it yields CASSPLAGTSTDTQYF.

This clonotype was found once. A read error is possible here, since a much larger clone lies one base away. The CDR3 sequence: CSAISWGPGTEAFF. Here the CDR3 DNA reads TGCAGTGCTATCTCCTGGGGCCCGGGGACTGAAGCTTTCTTT. The chain couples TRBV20-1 to TRBJ1-1, with D perhaps TRBD1 (5 bases). Germline CDR1 is DFQATT and CDR2 is SNEGSKA (reference sequence). This CDR3 has 14 residues. The V end was cut by 4 bases, the J end by 5 bases, with 17 bases between.

This clonotype has a count of ten or more. This rearrangement joins TRBV5-1 to TRBJ2-2, with no clear D. CDR1 SGHRS and CDR2 YFSETQ come from the germline V gene. V was trimmed by 4 bases and J by 0 bases, leaving 13 bases between them. The CDR3 extends over 16 amino acids. CDR3 coding DNA: TGCGCCAGCAGCCATGCCGATTCCGCGAACACCGGGGAGCTGTTTTTT. Its protein is CASSHADSANTGELFF.

To note about this clonotype: A much larger clone lies a single base off, so this may be a read error. This chain joins TRBV5-1 and TRBJ2-7, with TRBD2 identical over 7 bases. CDR3 length: 15 amino acids. Germline V lookup: CDR1 SGHRS, CDR2 YFSETQ. V gave up 7 bases and J gave up 5 bases; unmatched junction bases: 15. CDR3 DNA sequence: TGCGCCAGCCGACTATCGGGGGGAAGTTCCCACGAGCAGTACTTC. This translates into CASRLSGGSSHEQYF.